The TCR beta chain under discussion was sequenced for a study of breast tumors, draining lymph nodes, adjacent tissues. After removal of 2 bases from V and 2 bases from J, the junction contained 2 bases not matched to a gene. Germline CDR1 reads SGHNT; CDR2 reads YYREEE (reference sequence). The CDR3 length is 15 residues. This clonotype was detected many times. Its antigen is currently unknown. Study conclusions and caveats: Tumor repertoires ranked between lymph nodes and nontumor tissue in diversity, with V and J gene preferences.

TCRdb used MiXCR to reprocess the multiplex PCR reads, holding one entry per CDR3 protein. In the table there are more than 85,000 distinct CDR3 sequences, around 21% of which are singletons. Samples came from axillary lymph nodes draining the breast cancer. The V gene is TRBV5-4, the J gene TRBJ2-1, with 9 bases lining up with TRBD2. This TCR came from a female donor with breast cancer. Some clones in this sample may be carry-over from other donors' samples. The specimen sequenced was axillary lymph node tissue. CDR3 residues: CASSFSGRPYNEQFF. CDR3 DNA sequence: TGTGCCAGCAGCTTTAGCGGGAGACCCTACAATGAGCAGTTCTTC.